This T cell receptor beta chain was obtained from a study of T cell responses to AZD1222 COVID-19 vaccine (dated by TCRdb to about 2021). Broadly, across the study: Because spike-specific TCR depth and breadth did not differ between the two schedules, AZD1222 recipients who got a second dose at roughly 4 weeks were pooled with those who got a second dose at roughly 12 weeks. Trial participants were enrolled by age into subgroups of 18-55, 56-69 and 70-plus years, and roughly 150, 30 and 60 TCR-sequenced participants, respectively, were included in these subgroups. TCR sequencing was performed for about 240 trial participants, of whom around 200 were given two doses of AZD1222 and around 26 were given two doses of MenACWY control vaccine.

As for this clone: The clone's antigen remains unknown. The input lacks base qualities; no much larger clone sits a single base away.

Looking up the germline V gene (reference sequence) yields CDR1 LGHDT and CDR2 YNNKEL. Including cysteine and phenylalanine, the CDR3 has 15 amino acids. The only DNA kept is the CDR3, 45 bases in frame from the first base. V loses 4 bases, J loses 7 bases, and the germline ends lie 19 bases apart. This sample's time point label indicates: baseline before first vaccination. Samples from vaccinated people were obtained from the UK trials COV001 and COV002, which included a single-blind randomized controlled phase 2/3 trial of AZD1222 (ChAdOx1 nCoV-19) in healthy adults. Trial participant PBMC samples were collected at day 0 and day 28 after the second dose for TCRbeta chain sequencing. General findings and caveats noted by the study authors: Conclusions about previously exposed vaccinees are limited because only six or seven AZD1222 recipients were SARS-CoV-2 seropositive at baseline. Participants were mostly white British and included more females than males, and it was suggested by the authors that clonal diversity may have been underestimated. After two AZD1222 doses, spike-specific TCR breadth and depth were significantly higher than at day 0 and than in MenACWY recipients. Nearly half of unique spike-specific TCRs reportedly recognized epitopes outside regions mutated in the B.1.351 and B.1.1.7 variants. In the small 56-69-year group, the increase in depth fell short of significance, most likely because of low power. The vaccine-associated CD4 TCRs covered the entire spike protein, and the dominant responses fell in regions 160-218 and 743-854. Because no day 14 peak-response samples were available, repertoires were characterized only after the peak T cell response.

The CDR3 regions of human TCRbeta chains were analyzed by immunosequencing. The paper's processing steps were these. TCRs in the repertoires were matched against a reference library of SARS-CoV-2-specific TCRs that had been generated with the MIRA antigen-specificity platform. Breadth meant the fraction of unique TCRs that were SARS-CoV-2-associated, whereas depth meant the fraction of total T cells that were SARS-CoV-2-associated. Using the MIRA data, every spike-specific TCR was mapped to the spike region that the TCR reacted to and assigned to either a CD4 or a CD8 class. Log10-transformed breadth and depth values were compared by one-way ANOVA with Sidak's multiple comparisons tests. The table was pulled from immuneACCESS by TCRdb, which kept in-frame rearrangements only. Such tables lose some clones; where checked, under half of the loss comes from unresolved V genes, and the rest has no known cause. V, J and clone size derive from that table, while D and trimming were established from the DNA sequence. This sample holds 140,000 to 150,000 clones; about 92% were observed only once. The top ten constitute approximately 2% of the sample.

This TCR derives from an adult in good health. The chain is assembled from TRBV3-1 (or the pseudogene TRBV3-2) and TRBJ1-2; the D gene is perhaps TRBD1, from 5 matching bases. The sequencing here drew on peripheral blood, taken on day 0 of AZD1222 vaccination. The nucleotide sequence reads TGTGCCAGCAGCCGTAGCAGGGCCTCGGTCTCTGGCTACACCTTC. This gives the protein CASSRSRASVSGYTF.